Below, 28 T cell receptor beta chains from the same sample are listed, as sequenced in a study of shared clonotypes between healthy human individuals. It was CD45RO-negative cells, positively selected for CCR7, that made up naive CD8 cells, with terminally differentiated effector memory CD45RA+ cells excluded. The protocol was immunoSEQ multiplex PCR, while the TCRdb copy is restricted to in-frame clones and leaves out a portion. The sample contains about 2.2 million clones, over 85% of which appear only once. Sequencing was carried out using naive CD8+ T cells from PBMCs. The receptors originated from a man younger than 30 in good health. Some clones in this sample may be carry-over from other donors' samples.

The chain has TRBV11-2 and TRBJ2-6; no reliable D call. V was shortened by 2 bases and J by 0 bases, with 8 bases between the two germline ends. Looked up from germline, CDR1 is SGHAT and CDR2 is FQNNGV. The CDR3 is 16 residues long. The CDR3 protein is CASSLTRSSGANVLTF. The CDR3 nucleotides read TGTGCCAGCAGCTTAACGCGTAGCTCTGGGGCCAACGTCCTGACTTTC.

The V call is TRBV9, the J call TRBJ2-1, with a weak D call TRBD2 (7 bases). V gave up 1 base and J gave up 5 bases, with 22 bases separating them. There are 18 residues in the CDR3. Germline CDR1 is SGDLS and CDR2 is YYNGEE. The CDR3 DNA follows: TGTGCCAGCAGCGTAACTCGGGGGGCCGAGGTCCTCCACAATGAGCAGTTCTTC. Its translation is CASSVTRGAEVLHNEQFF.

The chain combines TRBV7-9 with TRBJ2-1; 9 nucleotides line up with TRBD2. CDR3 length equals 13 residues. V trimming: 8 bases; J trimming: 4 bases; junction bases outside the gene matches: 3. Germline V gene lookup returns CDR1 SEHNR and CDR2 FQNEAQ (reference sequence). The CDR3 bases are TGTGCCAGCGTACTAGCGGGTTACAATGAGCAGTTCTTC. This encodes CASVLAGYNEQFF.

The J gene is TRBJ2-6, the V gene TRBV7-9, with no clear D. The CDR3 consists of 18 residues. Per germline, CDR1 SEHNR and CDR2 FQNEAQ (reference sequence). V was clipped by 1 base and J by 0 bases, with 13 bases between them. CDR3 amino acids: CASSLGRLASSGANVLTF. The CDR3 nucleotides read TGTGCCAGCAGCTTAGGACGGTTAGCCAGCTCTGGGGCCAACGTCCTGACTTTC.

The J gene is TRBJ2-1, the V gene TRBV20-1, with a weak D call TRBD2 (5 bases). V lost 6 bases and J lost 9, with 9 bases in between. CDR3 length: 10 amino acids. Germline-derived CDR1 and CDR2 are DFQATT and SNEGSKA (reference sequence). CDR3 nucleotide sequence: TGCAGTGCCCCAGAGGGTGAGCAGTTCTTC. Encoded protein: CSAPEGEQFF.

This chain connects TRBV6-5 to TRBJ2-7; D is uncertain. Per the germline V gene, CDR1 is MNHEY and CDR2 is SVGAGI. This CDR3 spans 14 amino acids. V lost 2 bases and J lost 2, with 10 bases in between. The CDR3 loop is CASSYQQRAYEQYF. The CDR3 nucleotides are TGTGCCAGCAGTTACCAACAGCGAGCCTACGAGCAGTACTTC.

J is TRBJ1-5 and V is TRBV27, with a tentative D call TRBD1 (6 bases). With 7 bases removed from V and 4 bases from J, the gap between germline ends came to 17 bases. CDR1 MNHEY and CDR2 SMNVEV come from the germline V gene (reference sequence). The CDR3 is made up of 15 amino acids. The CDR3 DNA reads TGTGCCAGCAACCCGACAGGACCTTCGAATCAGCCCCAGCATTTT. It codes for CASNPTGPSNQPQHF.

The sample holds one count of this clone. The rearrangement links TRBV5-1 to TRBJ1-2, with D hard to call. This CDR3 region has 16 residues. V gave up 2 bases and J gave up 0 bases, with 14 bases separating them. The germline CDR1 and CDR2 sequences are SGHRS and YFSETQ. Written as DNA, the CDR3 is TGCGCCAGCAGCTTCCGGCAGGCCGAAGCTAACTATGGCTACACCTTC. Residues: CASSFRQAEANYGYTF. Using reference TRBV5-1 and TRBJ1-2 for the parts outside the CDR3, the full variable domain is KAGVTQTPRYLIKTRGQQVTLSCSPISGHRSVSWYQQTPGQGLQFLFEYFSETQRNKGNFPGRFSGRQFSNSRSEMNVSTLELGDSALYLCASSFRQAEANYGYTFGSGTRLTVV.

The chain combines TRBV14 with TRBJ2-7, with TRBD2 matching over 7 bases. Germline trimming cut 1 base from V and 0 bases from J; bases unmatched to any gene: 9. The CDR3 covers 17 residues. Germline values: CDR1 SGHDN, CDR2 FVKESK. Written as DNA, the CDR3 is TGTGCCAGCAGCCAAGTTCACCCCCCGGGAGGCTCCTACGAGCAGTACTTC. Residues: CASSQVHPPGGSYEQYF.

This chain joins TRBV15 and TRBJ1-1; TRBD1 is a possible D gene (5 bases). The length of the CDR3 is 14 residues. In germline, CDR1 is LNHNV, CDR2 YYDKDF (reference sequence). Trimming removed 6 bases at V and 6 bases at J, with 17 bases between. The CDR3 nucleotides are TGTGCCACCAGGATTACAGGAGCCGAACCTGAAGCTTTCTTT. This codes for CATRITGAEPEAFF.

The chain has TRBV28 and TRBJ2-1; 14 positions agree with TRBD2. V shed 3 bases and J 9 bases; nucleotides not matched to a gene: 1. The CDR3 loop spans 14 amino acids. CDR1 and CDR2 from the germline V gene are MDHEN and SYDVKM. CDR3 sequence reads: CASSLGLAGVEQFF. The CDR3 DNA is TGTGCCAGCAGTTTGGGACTAGCGGGAGTTGAGCAGTTCTTC. The full variable domain, completed using reference TRBV28 and TRBJ2-1, is DVKVTQSSRYLVKRTGEKVFLECVQDMDHENMFWYRQDPGLGLRLIYFSYDVKMKEKGDIPEGYSVSREKKERFSLILESASTNQTSMYLCASSLGLAGVEQFFGPGTRLTVL.

J is TRBJ1-2 and V is TRBV6-5; D perhaps matches TRBD1 (6 bases). This CDR3 spans 13 amino acids. Per the germline V gene, CDR1 is MNHEY and CDR2 is SVGAGI. Trimming stripped 7 bases from V and 6 bases from J, with 15 bases between. CDR3: CASIATGLDGYTF. CDR3 in DNA: TGTGCCAGCATCGCAACAGGGCTGGATGGCTACACCTTC.

This rearrangement joins TRBV9 to TRBJ2-6; D remains ambiguous. The CDR3 is 17 residues long. Trimming stripped 3 bases from V and 0 bases from J, with 13 bases between. CDR1 is SGDLS, CDR2 YYNGEE, per germline. This CDR3 reads CASSADPMGSGANVLTF. The DNA of the CDR3 is TGTGCCAGCAGCGCAGACCCTATGGGCTCTGGGGCCAACGTCCTGACTTTC.

V is TRBV7-9 and J is TRBJ2-1; 14 bases match TRBD2. Germline-derived CDR1 and CDR2 are SEHNR and FQNEAQ (reference sequence). The CDR3 is 17 amino acids. Losses at the gene ends were 6 bases for V and 4 bases for J; bases not matched to a gene: 8. CDR3: CASREGTSGSLYNEQFF. As DNA, the CDR3 is TGTGCCAGCAGGGAGGGGACTAGCGGGAGTCTATACAATGAGCAGTTCTTC.

The V gene is TRBV9, the J gene TRBJ2-2; D gene ambiguous. The CDR3 loop spans 16 amino acids. The germline V gene has CDR1 SGDLS and CDR2 YYNGEE. With 2 bases removed from V and 6 bases from J, the gap between germline ends came to 17 bases. The CDR3 DNA is TGTGCCAGCAGCGTGACACGACGGGCAAGGGCCGGGGAGCTGTTTTTT. Translation: CASSVTRRARAGELFF.

In this sample, this clone turned up once. The chain carries TRBV4-2 and TRBJ2-1, with TRBD2 identical over 11 bases. V shed 4 bases, J shed 8 bases, and the junction held 7 bases outside the gene matches. The CDR3 runs 15 residues. In germline, CDR1 is LGHNA, CDR2 YNFKEQ. CDR3 sequence: CASSRTSGPRDEQFF. DNA of the CDR3: TGTGCCAGCAGCCGGACTAGCGGGCCTAGGGATGAGCAGTTCTTC.

The chain uses TRBV7-8 and TRBJ1-5; D unresolved. The V gene lost 1 base and the J gene lost 2 bases, with 12 bases spanning the gap. This CDR3 has 16 residues. Per germline, CDR1 SGHVS and CDR2 FQNEAQ. The CDR3 bases are TGTGCCAGCAGCTTAGATGTTCGCAGGCGCAATCAGCCCCAGCATTTT. Protein: CASSLDVRRRNQPQHF.

The rearrangement uses TRBV18 and TRBJ1-5; D call uncertain. Germline V gene data show CDR1 as KGHSH and CDR2 as LQKENI. The CDR3 is made up of 16 amino acids. Trimming pared 0 bases from V and 0 bases from J, leaving 9 bases between. CDR3 sequence: CASSPPQSDSNQPQHF. In DNA, the CDR3 is TGTGCCAGCTCACCACCGCAATCAGATAGCAATCAGCCCCAGCATTTT.

The chain combines TRBV7-9 with TRBJ2-7, with D perhaps being TRBD1 or TRBD2 (5 bases each). Trimming pared 0 bases from V and 2 bases from J, leaving 23 bases between. Germline V CDR1 and CDR2: SEHNR, FQNEAQ (reference sequence). This CDR3 is built from 19 residues. CDR3 DNA sequence: TGTGCCAGCAGCTTAGCGCTAATCGTCGCTGGGGGAGCAGCCTACGAGCAGTACTTC. This translates into CASSLALIVAGGAAYEQYF.

V usage is TRBV25-1 and J usage is TRBJ2-1; 13 nucleotides align to TRBD2. The CDR3 sequence is 14 residues long. Germline V CDR1 and CDR2: MGHDK, SYGVNS. Germline trimming cut 10 bases from V and 7 bases from J; bases unmatched to any gene: 7. The CDR3 nucleotides read TGTGCCACCCGGACTAGCGGGAGCTATAATGAGCAGTTCTTC. Protein: CATRTSGSYNEQFF.

This chain links TRBV28 with TRBJ2-2; 8 nucleotides align to TRBD1. This CDR3 is 15 amino acids long. V trimming: 3 bases; J trimming: 4 bases; junction bases outside the gene matches: 4. Germline V gene sequence: CDR1 MDHEN, CDR2 SYDVKM. The CDR3 region has the DNA TGTGCCAGCAGTTTCTTACAGGGGGGCACCGGGGAGCTGTTTTTT. Amino acids: CASSFLQGGTGELFF.

The chain is built from TRBV4-3 and TRBJ2-2; 13 bases are a match to TRBD2. V shed 3 bases and J 7 bases; nucleotides not matched to a gene: 11. Germline V gene lookup returns CDR1 LGHNA and CDR2 YSLEER. CDR3 length: 18 residues. CDR3: CASSQGLAGTEYGGELFF. As DNA, the CDR3 is TGCGCCAGCAGCCAGGGACTAGCGGGAACCGAGTATGGCGGGGAGCTGTTTTTT.

V and J are TRBV11-2 and TRBJ2-7; D is uncertain. Per the germline V gene, CDR1 is SGHAT and CDR2 is FQNNGV. The V and J ends lost 0 bases and 10 bases respectively, with 13 bases between them. The CDR3 has 13 amino acids. CDR3 amino acids: CASSLDWQEGQYF. As DNA, the CDR3 is TGTGCCAGCAGCTTAGACTGGCAGGAAGGACAGTACTTC.

This clone was observed a handful of times. A single base separates this from a much larger clone, so it may be a read error. The same CDR3 arises from other DNA sequences in this sample as well. This chain connects TRBV19 to TRBJ2-2; no clear D. The CDR3 loop spans 14 amino acids. The germline gives CDR1 LNHDA, CDR2 SQIVND (reference sequence). The V gene lost 1 base and the J gene lost 1 base, with 4 bases spanning the gap. The CDR3 reads CASSIGGNTGELFF. CDR3 nucleotides: TGTGCCAGTAGTATAGGAGGGAACACCGGGGAGCTGTTTTTT.

The chain recombines TRBV6-1 with TRBJ2-7; D might be TRBD1 (6 bases). CDR1 and CDR2 from the germline V gene are MNHNS and SASEGT. V was trimmed by 2 bases and J by 2 bases, leaving 13 bases between them. CDR3 length: 15 residues. In DNA, the CDR3 is TGTGCCAGCAGTGAACCGACAGGAAAGGCCTACGAGCAGTACTTC. The encoded protein is CASSEPTGKAYEQYF.

The rearrangement uses TRBV4-3 and TRBJ1-2, with D possibly matching TRBD1 (5 bases). The length of the CDR3 is 16 residues. V was clipped by 0 bases and J by 4 bases, with 15 bases between them. Looked up from germline, CDR1 is LGHNA and CDR2 is YSLEER. The CDR3 is CASSQDRGGGAYGYTF. As DNA, the CDR3 is TGCGCCAGCAGCCAAGATAGGGGTGGAGGTGCCTATGGCTACACCTTC.

The gene calls are TRBV27 and TRBJ1-5, with D possibly being TRBD1 (5 bases). Germline V lookup: CDR1 MNHEY, CDR2 SMNVEV (reference sequence). Trimming took off 2 bases at V and 6 bases at J, with 23 bases between the two ends. The CDR3 extends over 18 amino acids. CDR3: CASSLIHPTKGGGQPQHF. In nucleotides, the CDR3 is TGTGCCAGCAGTTTAATCCATCCGACAAAGGGTGGGGGTCAGCCCCAGCATTTT.

The rearrangement joins TRBV19 to TRBJ1-1; 8 nucleotides match TRBD1. From germline, CDR1 is LNHDA and CDR2 SQIVND (reference sequence). The CDR3 has 14 residues. Trimming removed 5 bases from V and 0 bases from J; junction bases left unmatched: 2. This chain's CDR3 is CASSSGQVNTEAFF. The CDR3 coding sequence is TGTGCCAGTAGTTCGGGACAGGTGAACACTGAAGCTTTCTTT.